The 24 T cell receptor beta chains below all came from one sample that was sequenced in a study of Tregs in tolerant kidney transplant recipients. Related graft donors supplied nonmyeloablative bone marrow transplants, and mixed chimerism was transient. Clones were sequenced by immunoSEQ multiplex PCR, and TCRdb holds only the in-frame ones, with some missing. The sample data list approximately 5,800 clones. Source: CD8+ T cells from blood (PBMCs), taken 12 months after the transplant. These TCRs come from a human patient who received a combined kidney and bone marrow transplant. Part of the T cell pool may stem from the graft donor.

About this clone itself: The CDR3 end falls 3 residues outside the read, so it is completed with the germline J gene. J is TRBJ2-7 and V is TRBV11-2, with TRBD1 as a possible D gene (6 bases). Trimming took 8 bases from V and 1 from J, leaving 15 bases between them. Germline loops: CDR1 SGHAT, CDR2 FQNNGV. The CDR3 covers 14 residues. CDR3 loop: CASLPGTNSYEQYF. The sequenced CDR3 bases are TGTGCCAGCCTTCCCGGGACAAATTCCTACGAG.

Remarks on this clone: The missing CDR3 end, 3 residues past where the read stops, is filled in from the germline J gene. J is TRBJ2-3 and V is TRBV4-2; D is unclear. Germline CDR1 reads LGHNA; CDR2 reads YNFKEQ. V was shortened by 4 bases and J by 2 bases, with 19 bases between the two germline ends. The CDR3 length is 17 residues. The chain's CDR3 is CASSPSPVTYPTDTQYF. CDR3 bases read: TGTGCCAGCAGCCCATCCCCCGTGACTTATCCCACAGATACG.

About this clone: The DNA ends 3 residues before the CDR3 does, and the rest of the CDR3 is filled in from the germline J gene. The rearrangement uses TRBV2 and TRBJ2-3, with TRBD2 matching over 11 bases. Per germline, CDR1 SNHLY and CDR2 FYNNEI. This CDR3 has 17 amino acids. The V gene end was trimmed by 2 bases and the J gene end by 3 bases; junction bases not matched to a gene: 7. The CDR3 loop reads CASSELVSGGATDTQYF. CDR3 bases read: TGTGCCAGCAGTGAATTGGTTAGCGGGGGGGCGACAGATACG.

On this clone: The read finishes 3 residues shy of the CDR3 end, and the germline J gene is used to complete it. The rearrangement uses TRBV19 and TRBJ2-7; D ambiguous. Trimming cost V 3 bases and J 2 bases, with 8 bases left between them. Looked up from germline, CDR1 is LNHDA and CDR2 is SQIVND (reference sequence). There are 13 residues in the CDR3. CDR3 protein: CASSMASTYEQYF. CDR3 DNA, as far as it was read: TGTGCCAGTAGTATGGCCTCCACCTACGAG.

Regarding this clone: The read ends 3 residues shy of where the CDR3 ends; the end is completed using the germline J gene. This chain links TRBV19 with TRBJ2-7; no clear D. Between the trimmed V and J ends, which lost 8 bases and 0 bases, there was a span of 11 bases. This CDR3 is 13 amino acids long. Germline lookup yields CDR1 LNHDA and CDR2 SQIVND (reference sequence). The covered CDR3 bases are TGTGCCAGTGCGCAAGCCCCCTCCTACGAG. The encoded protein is CASAQAPSYE. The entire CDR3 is CASAQAPSYEQYF.

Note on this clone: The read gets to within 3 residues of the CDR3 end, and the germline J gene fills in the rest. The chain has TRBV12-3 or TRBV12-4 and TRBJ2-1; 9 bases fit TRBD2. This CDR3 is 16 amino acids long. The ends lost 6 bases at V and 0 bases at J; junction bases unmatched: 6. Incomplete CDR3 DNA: TGTGCCAGCAGCGCTAGCGGGATGAGCTCCTACAATGAG. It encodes CASSASGMSSYNE. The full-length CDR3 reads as CASSASGMSSYNEQFF.

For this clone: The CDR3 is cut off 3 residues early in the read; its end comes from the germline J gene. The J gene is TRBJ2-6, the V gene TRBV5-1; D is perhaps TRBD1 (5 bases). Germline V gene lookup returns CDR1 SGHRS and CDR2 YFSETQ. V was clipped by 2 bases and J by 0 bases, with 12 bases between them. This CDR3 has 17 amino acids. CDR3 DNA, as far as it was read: TGCGCCAGCAGCTTCGGACACTTAGGCTCTGGGGCCAACGTC. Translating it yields CASSFGHLGSGANV. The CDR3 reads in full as CASSFGHLGSGANVLTF.

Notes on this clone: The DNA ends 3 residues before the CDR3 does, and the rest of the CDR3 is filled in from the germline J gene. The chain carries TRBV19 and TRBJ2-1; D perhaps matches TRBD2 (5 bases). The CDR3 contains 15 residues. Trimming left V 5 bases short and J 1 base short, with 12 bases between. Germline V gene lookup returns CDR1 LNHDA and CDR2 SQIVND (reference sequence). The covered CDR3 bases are TGTGCCAGTAGTCACACTAGTTCTTCCTACAATGAG. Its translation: CASSHTSSSYNE. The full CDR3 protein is CASSHTSSSYNEQFF.

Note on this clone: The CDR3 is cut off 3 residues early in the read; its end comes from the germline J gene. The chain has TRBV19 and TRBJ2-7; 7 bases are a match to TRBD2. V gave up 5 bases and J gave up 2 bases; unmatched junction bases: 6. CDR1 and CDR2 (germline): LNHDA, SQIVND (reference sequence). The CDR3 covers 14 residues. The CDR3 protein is CASSYTSEAYEQYF. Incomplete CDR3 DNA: TGTGCCAGTAGTTATACTAGCGAGGCCTACGAG. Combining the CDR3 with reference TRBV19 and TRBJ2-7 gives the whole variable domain DGGITQSPKYLFRKEGQNVTLSCEQNLNHDAMYWYRQDPGQGLRLIYYSQIVNDFQKGDIAEGYSVSREKKESFPLTVTSAQKNPTAFYLCASSYTSEAYEQYFGPGTRLTVT.

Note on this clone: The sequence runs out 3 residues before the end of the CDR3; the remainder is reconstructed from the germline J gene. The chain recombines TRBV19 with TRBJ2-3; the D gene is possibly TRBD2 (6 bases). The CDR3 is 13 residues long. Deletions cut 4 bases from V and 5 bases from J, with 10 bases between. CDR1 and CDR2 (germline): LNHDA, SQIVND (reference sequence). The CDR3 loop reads CASSTISGDTQYF. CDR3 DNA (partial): TGTGCCAGTAGTACGATTAGCGGAGATACG.

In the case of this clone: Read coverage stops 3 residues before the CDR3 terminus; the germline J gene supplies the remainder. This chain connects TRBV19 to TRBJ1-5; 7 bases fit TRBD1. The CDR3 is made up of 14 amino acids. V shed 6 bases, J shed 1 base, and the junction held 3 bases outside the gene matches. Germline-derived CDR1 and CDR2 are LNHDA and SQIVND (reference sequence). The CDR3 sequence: CASRTGMSNQPQHF. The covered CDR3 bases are TGTGCCAGTAGGACAGGGATGAGCAATCAGCCC.

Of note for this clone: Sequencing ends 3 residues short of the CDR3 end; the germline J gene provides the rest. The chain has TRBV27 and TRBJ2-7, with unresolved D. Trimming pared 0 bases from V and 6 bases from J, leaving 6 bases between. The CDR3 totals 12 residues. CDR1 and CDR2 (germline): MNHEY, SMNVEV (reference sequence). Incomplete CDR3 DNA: TGTGCCAGCAGTTTATCTTCGGGCGAG. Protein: CASSLSSGE. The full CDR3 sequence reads CASSLSSGEQYF.

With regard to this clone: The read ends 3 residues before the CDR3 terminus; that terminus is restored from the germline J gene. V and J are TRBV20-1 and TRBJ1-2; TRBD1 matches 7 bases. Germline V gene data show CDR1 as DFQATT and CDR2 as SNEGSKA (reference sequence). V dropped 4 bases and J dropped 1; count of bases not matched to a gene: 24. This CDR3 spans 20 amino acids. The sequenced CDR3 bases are TGCAGTGCTAAAGCACCTCCCTCAAAGGGGGCCCACGTCCGTAACTATGGC. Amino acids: CSAKAPPSKGAHVRNYG. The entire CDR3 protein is CSAKAPPSKGAHVRNYGYTF.

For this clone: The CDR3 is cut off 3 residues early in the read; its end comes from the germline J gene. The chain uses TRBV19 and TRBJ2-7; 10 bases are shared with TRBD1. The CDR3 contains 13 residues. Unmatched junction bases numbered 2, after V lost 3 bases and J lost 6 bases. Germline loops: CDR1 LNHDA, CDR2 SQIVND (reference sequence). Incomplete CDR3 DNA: TGTGCCAGTAGTATCGACAGGGGGCGCGAG. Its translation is CASSIDRGRE. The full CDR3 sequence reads CASSIDRGREQYF.

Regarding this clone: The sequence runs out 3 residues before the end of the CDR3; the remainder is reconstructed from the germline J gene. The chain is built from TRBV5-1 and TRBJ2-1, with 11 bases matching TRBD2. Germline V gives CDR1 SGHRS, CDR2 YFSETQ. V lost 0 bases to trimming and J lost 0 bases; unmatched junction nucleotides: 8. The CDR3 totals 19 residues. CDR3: CASSLELAGDYYSYNEQFF. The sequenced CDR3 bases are TGCGCCAGCAGCTTGGAACTAGCGGGAGACTACTACTCCTACAATGAG.

CDR3 region: CASSYSKTGDTDTQYF. The sequenced part of the CDR3 DNA is TGTGCCAGCAGTTACTCGAAGACAGGGGACACAGATACG. The genes are TRBV6-2 or TRBV6-3 and TRBJ2-3; TRBD1 agrees at 8 bases. The read is 3 residues too short to cover the CDR3 end, so that end is filled in from the germline J gene. V gave up 0 bases and J gave up 2 bases; unmatched junction bases: 4. The CDR3 is made up of 16 amino acids. Germline V gives CDR1 MNHEY, CDR2 SVGEGT.

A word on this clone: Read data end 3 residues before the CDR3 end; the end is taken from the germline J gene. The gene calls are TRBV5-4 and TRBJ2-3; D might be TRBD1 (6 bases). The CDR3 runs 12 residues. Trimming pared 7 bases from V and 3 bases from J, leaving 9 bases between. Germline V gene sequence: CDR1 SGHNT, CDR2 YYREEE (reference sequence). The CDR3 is CASYTGTDTQYF. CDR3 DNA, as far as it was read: TGTGCCAGCTACACAGGGACAGATACG.

The CDR3 loop reads CASSGQGSTDTQYF. The CDR3 bases that were read are TGTGCCAGCAGTGGACAGGGGAGTACAGATACG. The chain carries TRBV9 and TRBJ2-3, with TRBD1 identical over 9 bases. The missing CDR3 end, 3 residues past where the read stops, is filled in from the germline J gene. V dropped 5 bases and J dropped 3; count of bases not matched to a gene: 4. The CDR3 covers 14 residues. The germline V gene encodes CDR1 SGDLS and CDR2 YYNGEE.

The sequenced CDR3 bases are TGTGCCAGCAGCGGATCAGGGGTCGATGAG. This translates into CASSGSGVDE. The full CDR3 protein is CASSGSGVDEQFF. The chain combines TRBV7-9 with TRBJ2-1; perhaps TRBD1 as D (6 bases). Read data end 3 residues before the CDR3 end; the end is taken from the germline J gene. This CDR3 has 13 amino acids. V lost 5 bases and J lost 8, with 13 bases in between. Per the germline V gene, CDR1 is SEHNR and CDR2 is FQNEAQ (reference sequence).

The part of the CDR3 DNA that was read is TGTGCCAGCAGCACCCGACAGGGGGTTTACGAG. Residues: CASSTRQGVYE. The CDR3 reads in full as CASSTRQGVYEQYF. The rearrangement links TRBV14 to TRBJ2-7; 9 bases fit TRBD1. Read coverage stops 3 residues before the CDR3 terminus; the germline J gene supplies the remainder. The ends lost 5 bases at V and 4 bases at J; junction bases unmatched: 6. Germline V CDR1 and CDR2: SGHDN, FVKESK. This CDR3 region has 14 residues.

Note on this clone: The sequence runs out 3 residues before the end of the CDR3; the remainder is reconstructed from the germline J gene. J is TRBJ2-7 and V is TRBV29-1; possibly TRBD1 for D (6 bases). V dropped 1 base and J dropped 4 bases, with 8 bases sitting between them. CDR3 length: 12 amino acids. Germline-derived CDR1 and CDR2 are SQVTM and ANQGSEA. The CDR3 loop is CSVEGTGYEQYF. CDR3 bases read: TGCAGCGTTGAAGGCACAGGGTACGAG.

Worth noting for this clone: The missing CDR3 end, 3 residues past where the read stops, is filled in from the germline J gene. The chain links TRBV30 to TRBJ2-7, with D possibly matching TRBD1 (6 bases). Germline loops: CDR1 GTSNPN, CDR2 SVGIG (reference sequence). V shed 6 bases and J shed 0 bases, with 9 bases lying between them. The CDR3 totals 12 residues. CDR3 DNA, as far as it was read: TGTGCCTGCCGGGACAACTCCTACGAG. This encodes CACRDNSYE. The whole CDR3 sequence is CACRDNSYEQYF.

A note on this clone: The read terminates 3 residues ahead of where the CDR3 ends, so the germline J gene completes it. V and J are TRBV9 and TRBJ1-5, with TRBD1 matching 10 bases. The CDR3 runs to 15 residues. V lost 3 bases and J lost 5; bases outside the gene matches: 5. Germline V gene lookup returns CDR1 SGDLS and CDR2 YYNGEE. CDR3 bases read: TGTGCCAGCAGCGCGTCGGACAGGGGGGATCAGCCC. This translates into CASSASDRGDQP. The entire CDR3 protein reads CASSASDRGDQPQHF.

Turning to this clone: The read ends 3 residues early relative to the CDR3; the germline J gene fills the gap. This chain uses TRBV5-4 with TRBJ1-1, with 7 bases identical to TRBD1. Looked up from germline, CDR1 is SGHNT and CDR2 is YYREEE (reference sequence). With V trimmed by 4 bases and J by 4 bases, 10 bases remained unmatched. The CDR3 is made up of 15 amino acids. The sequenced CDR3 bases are TGTGCCAGCAGCGCGGGAGACAGGGTTTTCACTGAA. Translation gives CASSAGDRVFTE. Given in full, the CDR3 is CASSAGDRVFTEAFF.